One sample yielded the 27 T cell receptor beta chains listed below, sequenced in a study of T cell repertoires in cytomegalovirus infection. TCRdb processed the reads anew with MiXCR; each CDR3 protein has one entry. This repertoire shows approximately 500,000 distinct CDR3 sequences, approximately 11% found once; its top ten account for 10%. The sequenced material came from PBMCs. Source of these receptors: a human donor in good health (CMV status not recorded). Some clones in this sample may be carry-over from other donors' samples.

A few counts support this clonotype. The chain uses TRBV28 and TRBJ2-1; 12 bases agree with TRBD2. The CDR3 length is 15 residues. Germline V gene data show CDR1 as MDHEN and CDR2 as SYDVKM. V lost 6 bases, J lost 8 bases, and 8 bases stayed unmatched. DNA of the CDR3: TGTGCCAGCAGATCTAGCGGGAGGGCCCTCGATGAGCAGTTCTTC. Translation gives CASRSSGRALDEQFF.

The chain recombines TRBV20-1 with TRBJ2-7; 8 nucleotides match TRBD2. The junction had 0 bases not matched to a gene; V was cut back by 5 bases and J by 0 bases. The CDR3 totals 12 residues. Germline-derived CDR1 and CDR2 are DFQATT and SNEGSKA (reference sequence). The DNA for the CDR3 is TGCAGTGCTGGGACTAGCTCCTACGAGCAGTACTTC. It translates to CSAGTSSYEQYF.

The CDR3 is CASRRREGDEQFF. Here the CDR3 DNA reads TGTGCCAGCAGACGGCGGGAGGGGGACGAGCAGTTCTTC. The chain employs TRBV2 and TRBJ2-1; 9 nucleotides match TRBD2. V gave up 6 bases and J gave up 10 bases; unmatched junction bases: 7. The V gene's germline CDR1 is SNHLY and CDR2 FYNNEI. This CDR3 is built from 13 residues. The entire variable domain, with the rest obtained from reference TRBV2 and TRBJ2-1, is as follows: EPEVTQTPSHQVTQMGQEVILRCVPISNHLYFYWYRQILGQKVEFLVSFYNNEISEKSEIFDDQFSVERPDGSNFTLKIRSTKLEDSAMYFCASRRREGDEQFFGPGTRLTVL.

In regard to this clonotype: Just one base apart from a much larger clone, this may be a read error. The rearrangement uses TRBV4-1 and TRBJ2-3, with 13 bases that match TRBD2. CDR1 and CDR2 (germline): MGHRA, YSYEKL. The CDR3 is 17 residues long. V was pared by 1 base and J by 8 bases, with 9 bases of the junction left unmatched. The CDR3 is CASSQGELAGGYGTQYF. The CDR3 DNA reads TGCGCCAGCAGCCAAGGGGAACTAGCGGGAGGGTATGGTACGCAGTATTTT.

This chain's CDR3 is CSARDQRGANYGYTF. The DNA of the CDR3 is TGCAGTGCTAGAGATCAAAGGGGAGCTAACTATGGCTACACCTTC. The V gene is TRBV20-1, the J gene TRBJ1-2; possible D gene TRBD1, 5 bases. The germline V and J ends were trimmed by 0 bases and 0 bases, with 11 bases remaining between them. This CDR3 is built from 15 residues. Germline V lookup: CDR1 DFQATT, CDR2 SNEGSKA (reference sequence).

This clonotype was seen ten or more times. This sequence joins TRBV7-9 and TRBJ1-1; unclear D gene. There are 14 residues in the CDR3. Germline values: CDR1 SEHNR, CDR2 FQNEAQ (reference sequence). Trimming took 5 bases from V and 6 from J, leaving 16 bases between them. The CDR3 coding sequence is TGTGCCAGCAGCCCCTGGACCAGACTACCTGAAGCTTTCTTT. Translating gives CASSPWTRLPEAFF.

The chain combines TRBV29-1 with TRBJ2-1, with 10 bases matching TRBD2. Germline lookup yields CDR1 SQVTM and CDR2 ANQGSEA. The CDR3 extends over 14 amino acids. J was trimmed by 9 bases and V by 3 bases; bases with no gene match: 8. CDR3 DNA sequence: TGCAGCGTTGAGATTCTAGCGGGAGACGGTGAGCAGTTCTTC. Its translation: CSVEILAGDGEQFF.

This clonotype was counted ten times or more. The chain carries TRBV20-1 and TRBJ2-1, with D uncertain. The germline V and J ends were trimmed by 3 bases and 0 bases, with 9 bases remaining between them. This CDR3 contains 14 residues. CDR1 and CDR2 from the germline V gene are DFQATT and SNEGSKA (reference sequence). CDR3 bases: TGCAGTGCTAGCGGGCAGAGCTCCTACAATGAGCAGTTCTTC. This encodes CSASGQSSYNEQFF.

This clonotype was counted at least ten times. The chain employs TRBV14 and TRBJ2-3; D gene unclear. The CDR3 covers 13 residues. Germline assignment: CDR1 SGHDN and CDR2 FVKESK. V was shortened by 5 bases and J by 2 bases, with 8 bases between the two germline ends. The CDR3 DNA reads TGTGCCAGCAGCTTAACCTTCACAGATACGCAGTATTTT. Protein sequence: CASSLTFTDTQYF.

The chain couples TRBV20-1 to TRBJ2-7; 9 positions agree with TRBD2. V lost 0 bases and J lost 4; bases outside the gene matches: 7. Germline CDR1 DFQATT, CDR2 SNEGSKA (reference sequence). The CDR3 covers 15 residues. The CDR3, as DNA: TGCAGTGCTAGAGATGGCGGGGGGGATACTTACGAGCAGTACTTC. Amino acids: CSARDGGGDTYEQYF.

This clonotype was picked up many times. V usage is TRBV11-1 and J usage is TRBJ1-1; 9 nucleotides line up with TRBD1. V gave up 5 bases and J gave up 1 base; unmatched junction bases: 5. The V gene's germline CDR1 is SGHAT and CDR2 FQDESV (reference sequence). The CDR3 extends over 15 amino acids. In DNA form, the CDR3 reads TGTGCCAGCAGCCCCACGACAGGGGGGAACACTGAAGCTTTCTTT. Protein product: CASSPTTGGNTEAFF.

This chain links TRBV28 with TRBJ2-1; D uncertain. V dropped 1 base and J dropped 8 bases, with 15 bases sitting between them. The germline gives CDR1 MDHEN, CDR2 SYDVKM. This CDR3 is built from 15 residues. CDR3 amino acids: CASSLSPDLAYEQFF. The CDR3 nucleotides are TGTGCCAGCAGTTTATCCCCCGATCTTGCCTATGAGCAGTTCTTC. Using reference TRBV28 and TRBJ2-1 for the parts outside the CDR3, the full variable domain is DVKVTQSSRYLVKRTGEKVFLECVQDMDHENMFWYRQDPGLGLRLIYFSYDVKMKEKGDIPEGYSVSREKKERFSLILESASTNQTSMYLCASSLSPDLAYEQFFGPGTRLTVL.

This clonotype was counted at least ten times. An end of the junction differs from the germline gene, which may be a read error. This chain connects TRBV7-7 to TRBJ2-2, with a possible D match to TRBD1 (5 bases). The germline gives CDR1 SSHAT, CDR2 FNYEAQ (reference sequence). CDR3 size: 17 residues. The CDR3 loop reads CASSLELQEGRTGELFF. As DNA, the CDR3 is TGTGCTAGCAGCTTAGAGTTACAGGAAGGTCGAACCGGGGAGCTGTTTTTT. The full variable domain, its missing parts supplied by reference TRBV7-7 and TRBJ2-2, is GAGVSQSPRYKVTKRGQDVTLRCDPISSHATLYWYQQALGQGPEFLTYFNYEAQPDKSGLPSDRFSAERPEGSISTLTIQRTEQRDSAMYRCASSLELQEGRTGELFFGEGSRLTVL.

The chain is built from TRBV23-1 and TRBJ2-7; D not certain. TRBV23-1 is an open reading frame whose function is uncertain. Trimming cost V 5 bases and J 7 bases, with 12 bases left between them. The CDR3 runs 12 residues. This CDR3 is CASSSRSWEQYF. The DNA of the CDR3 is TGCGCCAGCAGTAGCAGGTCGTGGGAGCAGTACTTC.

The CDR3 loop reads CASTYGGRRDQPQHF. CDR3 in DNA: TGTGCCAGTACCTATGGAGGCAGGAGAGATCAGCCCCAGCATTTT. This sequence joins TRBV19 and TRBJ1-5; D gene uncertain. Germline lookup yields CDR1 LNHDA and CDR2 SQIVND (reference sequence). The CDR3 has 15 residues. Trimming shortened V by 7 bases and J by 5 bases, and 18 bases separated the two germline ends. The complete variable domain, with remaining parts taken from reference TRBV19 and TRBJ1-5, reads DGGITQSPKYLFRKEGQNVTLSCEQNLNHDAMYWYRQDPGQGLRLIYYSQIVNDFQKGDIAEGYSVSREKKESFPLTVTSAQKNPTAFYLCASTYGGRRDQPQHFGDGTRLSIL.

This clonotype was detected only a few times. For the CDR3, the DNA is TGTGCCAGCAGTGTAGAGCGGGGACTAGCCAAAAACATTCAGTACTTC. Protein sequence: CASSVERGLAKNIQYF. This chain joins TRBV6-1 and TRBJ2-4, with 7 bases that match TRBD2. From germline, CDR1 is MNHNS and CDR2 SASEGT. CDR3 length equals 16 residues. Trimming took 4 bases from V and 0 from J; bases not matched to a gene: 6.

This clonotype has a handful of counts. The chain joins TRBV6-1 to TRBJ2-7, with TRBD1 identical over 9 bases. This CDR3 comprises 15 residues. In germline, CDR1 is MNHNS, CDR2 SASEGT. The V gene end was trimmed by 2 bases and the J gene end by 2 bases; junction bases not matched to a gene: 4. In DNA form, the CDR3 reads TGTGCCAGCAGTGAACGGGACAGGGCAACCTACGAGCAGTACTTC. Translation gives CASSERDRATYEQYF.

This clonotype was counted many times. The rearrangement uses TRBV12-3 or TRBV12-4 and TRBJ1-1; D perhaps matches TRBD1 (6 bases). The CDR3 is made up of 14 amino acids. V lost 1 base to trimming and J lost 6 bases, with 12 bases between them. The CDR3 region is CASSLGGGGSEAFF. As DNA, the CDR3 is TGTGCCAGCAGTTTAGGAGGAGGGGGGTCTGAAGCTTTCTTT.

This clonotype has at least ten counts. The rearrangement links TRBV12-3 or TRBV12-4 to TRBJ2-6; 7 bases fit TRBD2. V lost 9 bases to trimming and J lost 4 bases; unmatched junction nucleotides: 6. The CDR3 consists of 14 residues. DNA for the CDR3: TGTGCCAGTGGGAGGGCCTCCGGGGCCAACGTCCTGACTTTC. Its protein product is CASGRASGANVLTF.

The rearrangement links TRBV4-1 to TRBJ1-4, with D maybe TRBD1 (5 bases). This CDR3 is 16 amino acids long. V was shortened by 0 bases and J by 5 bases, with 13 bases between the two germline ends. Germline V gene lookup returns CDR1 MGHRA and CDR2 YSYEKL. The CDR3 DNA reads TGCGCCAGCAGCCAAGAAGGGGCAGAACGAAATGAAAAACTGTTTTTT. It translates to CASSQEGAERNEKLFF.

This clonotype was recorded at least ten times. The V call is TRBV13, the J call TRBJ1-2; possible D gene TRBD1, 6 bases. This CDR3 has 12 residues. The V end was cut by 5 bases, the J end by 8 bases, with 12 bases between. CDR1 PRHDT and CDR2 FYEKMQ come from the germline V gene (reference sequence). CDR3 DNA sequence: TGTGCCAGCAGCGAGGACAGAAGGGGCTACACCTTC. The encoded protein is CASSEDRRGYTF.

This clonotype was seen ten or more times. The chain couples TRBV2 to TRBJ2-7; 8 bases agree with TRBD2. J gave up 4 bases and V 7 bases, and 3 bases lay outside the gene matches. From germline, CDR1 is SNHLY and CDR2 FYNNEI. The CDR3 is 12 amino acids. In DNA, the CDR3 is TGTGCCAGCACGGGAGGGGCTTACGAGCAGTACTTC. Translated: CASTGGAYEQYF.

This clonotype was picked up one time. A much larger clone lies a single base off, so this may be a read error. The CDR3 region is CASSQRPGLADQNIQYF. CDR3 sequence (DNA): TGTGCCAGCAGCCAAAGGCCGGGACTAGCGGATCAAAACATTCAGTACTTC. This chain connects TRBV7-2 to TRBJ2-4, with TRBD2 matching over 11 bases. The CDR3 totals 17 residues. With 5 bases clipped from V and 5 bases from J, the junction kept 11 bases outside the gene matches. The germline V gene has CDR1 SGHTA and CDR2 FQGNSA.

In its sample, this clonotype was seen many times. This CDR3 is CASSLGRDRYTEAFF. CDR3 DNA: TGTGCCAGCAGCTTAGGCCGGGACAGATACACTGAAGCTTTCTTT. This rearrangement joins TRBV7-2 to TRBJ1-1; TRBD1 aligns across 7 bases. This CDR3 has 15 amino acids. After removal of 1 base from V and 3 bases from J, the junction contained 5 bases not matched to a gene. Germline V gene lookup returns CDR1 SGHTA and CDR2 FQGNSA.

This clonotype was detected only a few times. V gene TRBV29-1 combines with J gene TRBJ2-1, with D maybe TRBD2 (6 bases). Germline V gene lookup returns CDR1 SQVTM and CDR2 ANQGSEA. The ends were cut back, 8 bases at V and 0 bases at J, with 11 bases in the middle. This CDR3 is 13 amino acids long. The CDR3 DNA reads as TGCAGCCTTGGGGGGAGCTCCTACAATGAGCAGTTCTTC. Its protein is CSLGGSSYNEQFF.

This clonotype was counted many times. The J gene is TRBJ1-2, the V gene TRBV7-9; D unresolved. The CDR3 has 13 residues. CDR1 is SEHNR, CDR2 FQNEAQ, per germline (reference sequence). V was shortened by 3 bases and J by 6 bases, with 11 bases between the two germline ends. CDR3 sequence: CASSFAFGDGYTF. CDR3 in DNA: TGTGCCAGCAGCTTCGCGTTTGGGGATGGCTACACCTTC.

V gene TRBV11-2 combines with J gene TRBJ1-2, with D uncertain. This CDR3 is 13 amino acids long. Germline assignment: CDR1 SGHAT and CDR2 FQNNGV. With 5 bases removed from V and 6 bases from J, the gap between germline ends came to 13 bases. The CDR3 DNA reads TGTGCCAGCAGCCCCGGAGAAAGGCATGGCTACACCTTC. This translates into CASSPGERHGYTF.